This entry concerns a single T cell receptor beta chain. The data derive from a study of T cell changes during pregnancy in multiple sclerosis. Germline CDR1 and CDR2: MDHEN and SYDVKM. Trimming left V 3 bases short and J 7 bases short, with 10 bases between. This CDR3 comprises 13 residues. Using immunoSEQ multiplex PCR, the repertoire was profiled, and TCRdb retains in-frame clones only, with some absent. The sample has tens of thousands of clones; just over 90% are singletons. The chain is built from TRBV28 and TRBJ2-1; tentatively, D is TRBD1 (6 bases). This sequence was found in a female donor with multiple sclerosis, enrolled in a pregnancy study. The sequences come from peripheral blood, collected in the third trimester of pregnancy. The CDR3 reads CASSFSGDNEQFF. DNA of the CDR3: TGTGCCAGCAGTTTTTCAGGGGATAATGAGCAGTTCTTC. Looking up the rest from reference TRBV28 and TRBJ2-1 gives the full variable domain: DVKVTQSSRYLVKRTGEKVFLECVQDMDHENMFWYRQDPGLGLRLIYFSYDVKMKEKGDIPEGYSVSREKKERFSLILESASTNQTSMYLCASSFSGDNEQFFGPGTRLTVL.